The 9 T cell receptor beta chains reported below all come from one sample, sequenced in a study of T cells expressing NK-cell markers (dated by TCRdb to the early 2020s). Library preparation employed 5' RACE. Instrument used: Illumina HiSeq 2000. Reads reprocessed by TCRdb are summarized as one entry per CDR3 protein sequence, and DNA is absent. The table for this sample shows about 460,000 distinct CDR3 sequences. Of the sample, 1.4% is held by the ten largest clones. Material for sequencing was blood T cells: a sorted CD56 or NKG2C T cell subset, CD4+ or CD8+ T cells, or bulk PBMC T cells (not recorded which). The receptors stem from a woman between 50 and 59 years old in good health. Donor details come from another sample of the same person, matched by shared clones.

This chain uses TRBV4-2 with TRBJ1-5; TCRdb returns TRBD1, unconfirmable since there is no DNA. The length of the CDR3 is 12 residues. Germline CDR1 reads LGHNA; CDR2 reads YNFKEQ. This chain's CDR3 is CASSLRGRPQHF.

The V and J genes are TRBV5-6 and TRBJ2-7. This CDR3 spans 13 amino acids. Per the germline V gene, CDR1 is SGHDT and CDR2 is YYEEEE. The CDR3 reads CASSGRDSYEQYF.

This rearrangement joins TRBV20-1 to TRBJ2-1. Germline-derived CDR1 and CDR2 are DFQATT and SNEGSKA (reference sequence). The length of the CDR3 is 13 residues. This CDR3 reads CSAPSGSYNEQFF.

The chain employs TRBV30 and TRBJ2-2; TCRdb calls TRBD2, which cannot be checked without DNA. Germline V lookup: CDR1 GTSNPN, CDR2 SVGIG (reference sequence). The CDR3 runs to 12 residues. CDR3 in amino acids: CAWSGSMGVVFF. Full variable domain (rest looked up from reference TRBV30 and TRBJ2-2): SQTIHQWPATLVQPVGSPLSLECTVEGTSNPNLYWYRQAAGRGLQLLFYSVGIGQISSEVPQNLSASRPQDRQFILSSKKLLLSDSGFYLCAWSGSMGVVFFGEGSRLTVL.

The chain carries TRBV28 and TRBJ2-5; the D call from TCRdb, TRBD1, cannot be confirmed without DNA. Germline CDR1 reads MDHEN; CDR2 reads SYDVKM. CDR3 length equals 13 residues. Here the CDR3 reads CATAGEGRETQYF.

The chain's CDR3 is CASRQDTNTEAFF. J is TRBJ1-1 and V is TRBV2. The CDR3 contains 13 residues. Germline V gene lookup returns CDR1 SNHLY and CDR2 FYNNEI. Together with reference TRBV2 and TRBJ1-1, the CDR3 gives the full variable domain: EPEVTQTPSHQVTQMGQEVILRCVPISNHLYFYWYRQILGQKVEFLVSFYNNEISEKSEIFDDQFSVERPDGSNFTLKIRSTKLEDSAMYFCASRQDTNTEAFFGQGTRLTVV.

The J gene is TRBJ1-1, the V gene TRBV5-1. Per the germline V gene, CDR1 is SGHRS and CDR2 is YFSETQ. The CDR3 covers 14 residues. The CDR3 sequence is CASSSGPTYTEAFF.

The chain has TRBV11-2 and TRBJ2-1; checking the TCRdb D call of TRBD2 is not possible without DNA. Germline CDR1 is SGHAT and CDR2 is FQNNGV. The CDR3 is made up of 13 amino acids. CDR3 amino acids: CASSLVSAGVLFF.

This chain joins TRBV15 and TRBJ2-5; no DNA is available, so the TRBD2 call from TCRdb remains unchecked. Germline lookup yields CDR1 LNHNV and CDR2 YYDKDF (reference sequence). The CDR3 has 15 residues. The CDR3 sequence: CATSRESGSGETQYF.